This passage covers 8 T cell receptor beta chains from one sample sequenced in a study of Ad26.COV2.S vaccination and SARS-CoV-2 variants (dated by TCRdb to the early 2020s). Library prep was done by the immunoSEQ multiplex PCR assay. TCRdb holds this immuneACCESS table with in-frame rearrangements only. Some clones are missing; in checked studies, unresolved V genes explain under half, and the rest has no known cause. The sample contains 400,000 to 450,000 clones, about nine tenths of them found a single time. The ten largest clones represent 12% of the sample. The treatment or condition tag for this specimen amounts to: 15 to 20 received Ad26.COV2.S at low or high dose, single or two shots; 5 received placebo; per-sample allocation not given. For vaccine and placebo recipients, the sequenced repertoires came from samples collected on day 63 after the first injection. This specimen was peripheral blood, taken in a trial of Ad26.COV2.S vaccine versus placebo. These receptors were taken from a person between 18 and 65 years old who received the Ad26.COV2.S COVID-19 vaccine or a placebo.

This chain uses TRBV27 with TRBJ1-2; 8 nucleotides line up with TRBD1. CDR3 length: 15 residues. The germline V gene encodes CDR1 MNHEY and CDR2 SMNVEV (reference sequence). V gave up 5 bases and J gave up 5 bases; unmatched junction bases: 10. CDR3 bases: TGTGCCAGCAGTCCAGGGGGCGCGGGGGGTTATGGCTACACCTTC. Translation: CASSPGGAGGYGYTF.

The chain's CDR3 is CASSVPSEKLFF. CDR3 coding DNA: TGTGCCAGCAGCGTACCTTCAGAAAAACTGTTTTTT. This rearrangement joins TRBV11-2 to TRBJ1-4, with unresolved D. The length of the CDR3 is 12 residues. Germline V gene data show CDR1 as SGHAT and CDR2 as FQNNGV. Trimming left V 5 bases short and J 8 bases short, with 9 bases between.

The V call is TRBV21-1, the J call TRBJ2-7; TRBD1 was called by the table and not checked on the DNA. TRBV21-1 counts as a pseudogene. The CDR3 is made up of 22 amino acids. This CDR3 is CASSKALIPKPGQALPSYEQYF. CDR3 coding DNA: TGTGCCAGCAGCAAAGCCCTTATCCCTAAGCCTGGACAGGCACTTCCCTCCTACGAGCAGTACTTC.

This clone was detected a few times. The genes are TRBV30 and TRBJ1-1; 7 positions match TRBD1. The CDR3 spans 14 residues. Germline CDR1 reads GTSNPN; CDR2 reads SVGIG (reference sequence). V shed 7 bases and J 1 base; nucleotides not matched to a gene: 9. CDR3 nucleotide sequence: TGTGCCTATACAGGGGCTGTCGGGAACACTGAAGCTTTCTTT. This codes for CAYTGAVGNTEAFF.

This rearrangement joins TRBV7-8 to TRBJ2-7, with 9 bases lining up with TRBD2. The length of the CDR3 is 14 residues. The germline CDR1 and CDR2 sequences are SGHVS and FQNEAQ. Trimming cost V 5 bases and J 10 bases; bases outside gene matches: 12. The CDR3 DNA reads as TGTGCCAGCAGCCGGACTAGCGAAAGGTTTGAACAGTACTTC. Encoded protein: CASSRTSERFEQYF.

The chain uses TRBV11-2 and TRBJ1-6; 7 bases map to TRBD1. Germline assignment: CDR1 SGHAT and CDR2 FQNNGV. Unmatched junction bases numbered 4, after V lost 2 bases and J lost 9 bases. The CDR3 is 14 residues long. The CDR3 reads CASSLQGVGSPLHF. The CDR3 nucleotides are TGTGCCAGCAGCTTACAGGGGGTCGGTTCACCCCTCCACTTT.

The chain carries TRBV30 and TRBJ2-7, with 8 bases that match TRBD1. CDR1 is GTSNPN, CDR2 SVGIG, per germline (reference sequence). The CDR3 sequence is 19 residues long. V was pared by 0 bases and J by 5 bases, with 21 bases of the junction left unmatched. The CDR3, as DNA: TGTGCCTGGAGTGTAAGAAAGACAGGGGCTGGAGCGGTACCCCACGAGCAGTACTTC. Residues: CAWSVRKTGAGAVPHEQYF.

This rearrangement joins TRBV5-1 to TRBJ2-1; D is uncertain. The CDR3 has 14 residues. CDR1 SGHRS and CDR2 YFSETQ come from the germline V gene. The V end was cut by 2 bases, the J end by 6 bases, with 12 bases between. In nucleotides, the CDR3 is TGCGCCAGCAGCTTCTCGATAGGTCCCAATGAGCAGTTCTTC. It encodes CASSFSIGPNEQFF.